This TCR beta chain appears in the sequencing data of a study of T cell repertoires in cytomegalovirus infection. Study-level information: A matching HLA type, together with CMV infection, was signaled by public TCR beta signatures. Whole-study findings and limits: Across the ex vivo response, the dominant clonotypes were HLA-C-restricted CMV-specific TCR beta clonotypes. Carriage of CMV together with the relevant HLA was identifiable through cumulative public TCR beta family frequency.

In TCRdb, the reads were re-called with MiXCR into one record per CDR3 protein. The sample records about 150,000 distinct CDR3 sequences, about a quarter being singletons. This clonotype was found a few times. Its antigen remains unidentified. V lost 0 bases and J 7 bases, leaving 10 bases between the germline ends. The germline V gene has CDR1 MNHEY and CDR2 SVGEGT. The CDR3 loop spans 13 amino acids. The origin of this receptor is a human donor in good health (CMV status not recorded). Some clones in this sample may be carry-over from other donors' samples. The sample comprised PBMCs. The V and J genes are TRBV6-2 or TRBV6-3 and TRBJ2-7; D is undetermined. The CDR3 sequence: CASSYSPQLEQYF. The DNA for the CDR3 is TGTGCCAGCAGTTACTCCCCTCAACTGGAGCAGTACTTC.